A selection of T cell receptor beta chains follows, all from one sample in a study of response to subunit inactivated influenza vaccine. Each CDR3 protein gets one entry after TCRdb re-called the RT-PCR reads with MiXCR. The sample has about 500,000 distinct CDR3 sequences, 16% seen once. The source was CD4+ T cells sorted from PBMCs, collected around 2 years after vaccination. Receptors originate from a man in his fifties or sixties who received an inactivated influenza vaccine. Both conserved end residues are part of each CDR3. D genes are given only for firm matches. Clone size is not always given. Where it is, it says once, few, many or a class for expanded clones.

j_call clone_size v_call d_call cdr3_aa cdr3_nt
TRBJ2-1 few TRBV12-3/TRBV12-4 - CASTLQGTVGVNEQFF TGTGCCAGCACTCTACAGGGTACTGTAGGAGTCAATGAGCAGTTCTTC
TRBJ2-2 - TRBV20-1 TRBD2 CSARTGTSGRANTGELFF TGCAGTGCTCGCACCGGGACTAGCGGGAGGGCGAACACCGGGGAGCTGTTTTTT
TRBJ2-7 - TRBV20-1 TRBD1 CSAEGQGDYEQYF TGCAGTGCGGAGGGACAGGGAGACTACGAGCAGTACTTC
TRBJ1-1 many TRBV6-5 - CASSYSGAADTEAFF TGTGCCAGCAGTTACTCGGGGGCTGCGGACACTGAAGCTTTCTTT
TRBJ2-3 - TRBV6-2/TRBV6-3 - CASSYRRSGGWTNPTDTQYF TGTGCCAGCAGTTATCGACGCTCTGGCGGATGGACGAATCCCACAGATACGCAGTATTTT
TRBJ2-7 - TRBV4-2 - CASSQGQLSYEQYF TGTGCCAGCAGCCAAGGACAGCTATCCTACGAGCAGTACTTC
TRBJ2-3 few TRBV12-3/TRBV12-4 - CATSLRQGTDTQYF TGTGCTACCTCCTTGCGGCAGGGGACAGATACGCAGTATTTT
TRBJ1-1 - TRBV12-3/TRBV12-4 - CASRGQPGTEAFF TGTGCCAGCAGAGGACAGCCTGGCACTGAAGCTTTCTTT
TRBJ2-7 few TRBV15 TRBD1 CATSRDRGLYEQYF TGTGCCACCAGCAGGGACAGGGGTCTTTACGAGCAGTACTTC
TRBJ2-1 few TRBV6-2/TRBV6-3 - CASSLQERYNEQFF TGTGCCAGCAGCCTCCAGGAGCGCTACAATGAGCAGTTCTTC
TRBJ1-1 few TRBV7-9 - CASSLDGFRDFF TGTGCCAGCAGCTTAGACGGGTTCCGGGACTTCTTT
TRBJ2-7 few TRBV29-1 TRBD2 CSAQKRGRGYEQYF TGCAGCGCCCAAAAGCGGGGCCGAGGCTACGAGCAGTACTTC
TRBJ2-5 few TRBV12-3/TRBV12-4 - CASSGIVKETQYF TGTGCCAGCAGCGGGATTGTGAAAGAGACCCAGTACTTC
TRBJ1-1 few TRBV20-1 - CSASPGSIDTEAFF TGCAGTGCTAGCCCGGGATCCATCGACACTGAAGCTTTCTTT
TRBJ1-1 many TRBV18 - CASSRNQGRGNTEAFF TGTGCCAGCTCAAGAAACCAGGGGCGAGGGAACACTGAAGCTTTCTTT
TRBJ1-6 - TRBV7-9 - CASSFQENSPLHF TGTGCCAGCAGCTTTCAGGAGAATTCACCCCTCCACTTT
TRBJ2-7 few TRBV7-2 - CASSLVGMGEQYF TGTGCCAGCAGCTTGGTTGGAATGGGGGAGCAGTACTTC
TRBJ2-5 - TRBV14 - CASSPGLGLSETQYF TGTGCCAGCAGCCCTGGGCTAGGCCTGTCGGAGACCCAGTACTTC
TRBJ2-1 few TRBV3-1 TRBD2 CASSRGTSGRGHNEQFF TGTGCCAGCAGCCGCGGGACTAGCGGGAGAGGGCACAATGAGCAGTTCTTC
TRBJ2-7 - TRBV20-1 - CSPDLSPREQYF TGCAGTCCTGATCTATCTCCGCGTGAGCAGTACTTC
TRBJ2-1 few TRBV11-2 - CASSLVVRNWQFF TGTGCCAGCAGCTTAGTCGTTCGGAATTGGCAGTTCTTC
TRBJ2-4 - TRBV6-2/TRBV6-3 - CASSYTIGKNIQYF TGTGCCAGCAGTTACACGATCGGGAAAAACATTCAGTACTTC
TRBJ1-4 few TRBV7-9 - CASSNMQANKGEKLFF TGTGCCAGCAGCAACATGCAGGCGAATAAAGGGGAAAAACTGTTTTTT
TRBJ1-2 - TRBV12-3/TRBV12-4 TRBD1 CASSPNRQGGYTF TGTGCCAGCAGTCCCAATAGACAGGGAGGCTACACCTTC
TRBJ1-4 - TRBV11-1 TRBD1 CASTILRTGKGTNEKLFF TGTGCCAGCACCATACTACGGACAGGGAAAGGAACTAATGAAAAACTGTTTTTT
TRBJ1-2 - TRBV28 - CASSRYTYGYTF TGTGCCAGCAGTCGGTACACGTATGGCTACACCTTC
TRBJ2-2 few TRBV24-1 - CATSPRNTGELFF TGTGCCACCAGCCCCCGTAACACCGGGGAGCTGTTTTTT
TRBJ2-7 few TRBV20-1 TRBD2 CSARVIAGDYEQYF TGCAGTGCTAGAGTAATAGCGGGAGATTACGAGCAGTACTTC
TRBJ2-7 few TRBV29-1 TRBD2 CSAQPGGRYEQYF TGCAGCGCCCAGCCCGGGGGGAGATACGAGCAGTACTTC
TRBJ1-2 few TRBV4-1 TRBD1 CASRNIRDRAYGYTF TGCGCCAGCAGGAATATTAGGGACAGGGCCTATGGCTACACCTTC
TRBJ2-2 - TRBV29-1 - CSASIGTLNTGELFF TGCAGCGCTTCCATTGGAACCCTGAACACCGGGGAGCTGTTTTTT
TRBJ2-3 - TRBV2 TRBD2 CASSGEGSTDTQYF TGTGCCAGCAGCGGGGAGGGAAGCACAGATACGCAGTATTTT
TRBJ2-5 few TRBV7-2 - CASSLPILETQYF TGTGCCAGCAGCTTACCGATATTGGAGACCCAGTACTTC
TRBJ2-7 - TRBV12-3/TRBV12-4 - CASSQPSTPYKQYF TGTGCCAGCAGTCAGCCCTCAACTCCCTACAAGCAGTACTTC
TRBJ1-1 few TRBV29-1 - CSAPTGGTEAFF TGCAGCGCCCCGACGGGGGGGACTGAAGCTTTCTTT
TRBJ2-1 - TRBV12-3/TRBV12-4 TRBD2 CASTLGTSGRAEQFF TGTGCCAGCACCCTAGGGACTAGCGGGAGGGCTGAGCAGTTCTTC
TRBJ2-1 - TRBV10-3 - CAISGTSGLLTNEQFF TGTGCCATCAGTGGGACATCAGGGTTACTGACCAATGAGCAGTTCTTC
TRBJ2-3 - TRBV15 - CATSRDRASTDTQYF TGTGCCACCAGCAGAGATCGAGCTAGCACAGATACGCAGTATTTT
TRBJ2-5 few TRBV29-1 - CSVEVRGSRETQYF TGCAGCGTTGAAGTAAGGGGATCGCGAGAGACCCAGTACTTC
TRBJ2-1 - TRBV2 - CASSESGIHEQFF TGTGCCAGCAGTGAATCGGGTATTCATGAGCAGTTCTTC
TRBJ2-1 - TRBV29-1 TRBD1 CSASLGTGANEQFF TGCAGCGCCTCCTTGGGGACAGGCGCCAATGAGCAGTTCTTC
TRBJ2-1 few TRBV6-5 - CASSYLQGPWDNEQFF TGTGCCAGCAGTTACTTACAGGGCCCCTGGGACAATGAGCAGTTCTTC
TRBJ1-2 few TRBV7-2 - CASSSVRDGYTF TGTGCCAGCAGCTCCGTCAGGGATGGCTACACCTTC
TRBJ2-3 - TRBV7-9 - CASSLSTRTDTQYF TGTGCCAGCAGCTTATCGACGCGAACAGATACGCAGTATTTT